These T cell receptor beta chains were read from a single sample in a study of T-cell memory formation after mild COVID-19. TCRdb independently ran MiXCR on the 5' RACE reads; one entry per CDR3 protein. The data contain about 110,000 distinct CDR3 sequences, 20% to 25% of them singletons. The sequenced sample was PBMCs or a T cell subset sorted from them (not recorded which). Receptors were obtained from a man younger than 35 who had mild COVID-19 (a few samples of this study predate the infection). Cell type and time point are not known. The CDR3 runs from the conserved cysteine through the conserved F or W. The D gene is left open where the match is weak. Expanded clones are given a class, and other clones once, few, many or no size at all.

>TRBV28|TRBJ2-6|15|TRBD2|NA
CASSGGVAGANVLTF
TGTGCCAGCAGTGGGGGGGTCGCTGGGGCCAACGTCCTGACTTTC
>TRBV20-1|TRBJ2-2|15|TRBD2|NA
CSARASGGRTGELFF
TGCAGTGCTAGGGCTAGCGGGGGGAGGACCGGGGAGCTGTTTTTT
>TRBV5-1|TRBJ2-1|13|TRBD1|NA
CASSRGQDNEQFF
TGCGCCAGCAGCCGGGGACAGGACAATGAGCAGTTCTTC
>TRBV6-2/TRBV6-3|TRBJ1-5|14|NA|few
CASSVGYSNQPQHF
TGTGCCAGCAGTGTGGGGTATAGCAATCAGCCCCAGCATTTT
>TRBV10-3|TRBJ1-2|13|NA|NA
CAISVGTDYGYTF
TGTGCCATCAGTGTGGGGACGGACTATGGCTACACCTTC
>TRBV7-9|TRBJ2-5|15|TRBD1|few
CASSLYARGRETQYF
TGTGCCAGCAGCTTATACGCCAGGGGGCGGGAGACCCAGTACTTC
>TRBV7-9|TRBJ1-4|12|TRBD1|few
CASSTGGEKLFF
TGTGCCAGCAGTACAGGGGGTGAAAAACTGTTTTTT
>TRBV4-1|TRBJ2-7|13|NA|few
CASSQEQRYEQYF
TGCGCCAGCAGCCAAGAACAGCGCTACGAGCAGTACTTC
>TRBV12-3/TRBV12-4|TRBJ2-3|12|NA|few
CASSRLSDTQYF
TGTGCCAGCAGTCGACTTTCAGATACGCAGTATTTT
>TRBV5-4|TRBJ2-3|16|NA|few
CASSPWAGTNTDTQYF
TGTGCCAGCAGCCCGTGGGCGGGGACAAACACAGATACGCAGTATTTT
>TRBV6-6|TRBJ2-5|12|NA|NA
CASTPTPQTQYF
TGTGCCAGCACTCCCACCCCCCAGACCCAGTACTTC
>TRBV29-1|TRBJ2-1|14|NA|few
CSVELRGTYNEQFF
TGCAGCGTTGAATTGAGGGGGACCTACAATGAGCAGTTCTTC
>TRBV7-2|TRBJ2-5|13|NA|few
CASSLGYRETQYF
TGTGCCAGCAGCTTAGGATACAGAGAGACCCAGTACTTC
>TRBV7-2|TRBJ1-1|14|NA|NA
CASSPGPPSTEAFF
TGTGCCAGCAGCCCGGGCCCCCCGAGCACTGAAGCTTTCTTT
>TRBV7-2|TRBJ1-5|12|NA|NA
CASSWGNQPQHF
TGTGCCAGCAGCTGGGGAAATCAGCCCCAGCATTTT
>TRBV20-1|TRBJ1-1|12|NA|NA
CSAISGSTEAFF
TGCAGTGCTATCAGTGGTAGCACTGAAGCTTTCTTT
>TRBV6-6|TRBJ1-2|15|NA|NA
CASSTQELTIYGYTF
TGTGCCAGCAGTACCCAGGAACTCACCATCTATGGCTACACCTTC
>TRBV4-1|TRBJ1-1|15|NA|NA
CASSQPGAVNTEAFF
TGCGCCAGCAGCCAACCAGGGGCGGTGAACACTGAAGCTTTCTTT
>TRBV4-1|TRBJ2-7|15|TRBD2|few
CASSPLAGVSYEQYF
TGCGCCAGCAGCCCACTAGCGGGGGTCTCCTACGAGCAGTACTTC
>TRBV28|TRBJ2-6|16|TRBD2|NA
CASSLWGGTGANVLTF
TGTGCCAGCAGTTTATGGGGAGGGACTGGGGCCAACGTCCTGACTTTC
>TRBV7-9|TRBJ2-3|15|NA|few
CASSSPTALTDTQYF
TGTGCCAGCAGCTCACCTACCGCCCTCACAGATACGCAGTATTTT
>TRBV6-1|TRBJ1-2|14|TRBD1|NA
CASRTTGTAPLYTF
TGTGCCAGCAGGACTACTGGGACAGCGCCCCTCTACACCTTC
>TRBV5-1|TRBJ2-1|15|TRBD2|many
CASSLGDYSYNEQFF
TGCGCCAGCAGCTTGGGGGACTACTCCTACAATGAGCAGTTCTTC
>TRBV12-3/TRBV12-4|TRBJ2-4|18|TRBD2|few
CASSTTSPGGGSKNIQYF
TGTGCCAGCAGTACCACGTCCCCCGGGGGGGGTTCCAAAAACATTCAGTACTTC
>TRBV19|TRBJ2-5|18|TRBD1|few
CASSQGQGRKEVRETQYF
TGTGCCAGTAGCCAAGGACAGGGACGCAAAGAAGTCCGAGAGACCCAGTACTTC
>TRBV12-3/TRBV12-4|TRBJ2-3|15|TRBD1|NA
CASSNRDRVTDTQYF
TGTGCCAGCAGCAACCGGGACAGGGTCACAGATACGCAGTATTTT
>TRBV29-1|TRBJ1-2|14|NA|NA
CSVEEIGLLYGYTF
TGCAGCGTTGAAGAGATAGGGCTGCTCTATGGCTACACCTTC
>TRBV20-1|TRBJ1-2|12|TRBD1|NA
CSARTFTGDYTF
TGCAGTGCTAGAACCTTTACAGGGGACTACACCTTC
>TRBV24-1|TRBJ2-1|17|NA|NA
CATSDYTGGSSYNEQFF
TGTGCCACCAGTGATTATACCGGGGGAAGCTCCTACAATGAGCAGTTCTTC
>TRBV11-2|TRBJ2-2|15|NA|NA
CASSLISGNTGELFF
TGTGCCAGCAGCTTGATTAGCGGGAACACCGGGGAGCTGTTTTTT
>TRBV20-1|TRBJ2-1|15|TRBD1|NA
CSARDNQGAWNEQFF
TGCAGTGCTAGAGATAACCAGGGGGCATGGAATGAGCAGTTCTTC
>TRBV7-6|TRBJ2-1|13|NA|NA
CASSGRAYNEQFF
TGTGCCAGCAGTGGCAGGGCATACAATGAGCAGTTCTTC
>TRBV11-2|TRBJ1-2|14|TRBD1|once
CASNQQGRDYGYTF
TGTGCCAGCAACCAACAGGGGCGAGACTATGGCTACACCTTC
>TRBV7-9|TRBJ2-3|13|NA|NA
CATQAGPTDTQYF
TGTGCCACCCAGGCAGGGCCCACAGATACGCAGTATTTT
>TRBV12-3/TRBV12-4|TRBJ2-2|13|NA|NA
CASSFVGLGELFF
TGTGCCAGCAGTTTCGTGGGGCTCGGGGAGCTGTTTTTT
>TRBV7-9|TRBJ2-3|15|NA|NA
CASSLAAWIRETQYF
TGTGCCAGCAGCTTAGCGGCGTGGATTCGCGAAACGCAGTATTTT
>TRBV18|TRBJ1-1|12|NA|few
CASSHVSLEAFF
TGTGCCAGCTCACATGTATCACTCGAAGCTTTCTTT
>TRBV7-9|TRBJ2-4|16|TRBD1|few
CASSQGQVFPKNIQYF
TGTGCCAGCAGCCAGGGACAGGTTTTTCCCAAAAACATTCAGTACTTC
>TRBV27|TRBJ1-2|16|NA|NA
CASSFRRGRVGYGYTF
TGTGCCAGCAGTTTTAGGCGTGGTAGGGTAGGTTACGGCTACACCTTC
>TRBV7-9|TRBJ1-2|14|NA|NA
CASSEIRANYGYTF
TGTGCCAGCAGTGAGATTAGAGCTAACTATGGCTACACCTTC